Following are 18 T cell receptor beta chains from one sample sequenced in a study of CD8 T cells in ankylosing spondylitis. Study conclusions and caveats: Characteristic, it appeared, of ankylosing spondylitis blood was a TCR beta motif of seven or eight highly homologous variants.

Their recognized antigens are unknown. TCRdb reanalysed the 5' RACE reads using MiXCR and keeps one entry per CDR3 protein. The sample contains about 420,000 distinct CDR3 sequences, approximately 20% of which appear only once. The material sequenced was blood, either unsorted or a sorted T cell fraction (not recorded which). These receptors all stem from a male donor with ankylosing spondylitis.

This clonotype was seen a handful of times. This chain uses TRBV10-3 with TRBJ1-1, with D tentatively TRBD1 (5 bases). Germline CDR1 reads ENHRY; CDR2 reads SYGVKD. The V end lost 0 bases, the J end lost 0 bases, and 11 bases lay between the germline ends. The CDR3 spans 16 residues. CDR3 loop: CAISESTTVMNTEAFF. CDR3 nucleotides: TGTGCCATCAGTGAGTCGACGACAGTCATGAACACTGAAGCTTTCTTT.

This clonotype came up many times. The chain is built from TRBV27 and TRBJ2-2, with 8 bases lining up with TRBD2. The CDR3 runs 13 residues. Germline CDR1 is MNHEY and CDR2 is SMNVEV (reference sequence). After removal of 6 bases from V and 6 bases from J, the junction contained 3 bases not matched to a gene. CDR3 nucleotides: TGTGCCAGCAGAGTACTAGCGGCCGGGGAGCTGTTTTTT. Amino acid sequence: CASRVLAAGELFF.

This clonotype was counted between two and nine times. This chain uses TRBV24-1 with TRBJ2-1; 8 positions agree with TRBD2. The ends lost 2 bases at V and 6 bases at J; junction bases unmatched: 11. Germline CDR1 KGHDR, CDR2 SFDVKD. This CDR3 has 17 amino acids. The CDR3 spells CATSDSLGASGLNEQFF. The CDR3 DNA reads as TGTGCCACCAGTGATTCCCTCGGGGCTAGCGGGCTCAATGAGCAGTTCTTC.

The rearrangement joins TRBV5-1 to TRBJ2-2, with unresolved D. The CDR3 totals 16 residues. Deletions cut 3 bases from V and 4 bases from J, with 16 bases between. Germline CDR1 and CDR2: SGHRS and YFSETQ. The CDR3 bases are TGCGCCAGCAGCTCCGCCGGAGTAGTGGCCACCGGGGAGCTGTTTTTT. Amino acid sequence: CASSSAGVVATGELFF.

V gene TRBV12-3 or TRBV12-4 combines with J gene TRBJ2-1; 9 nucleotides match TRBD1. Trimming cost V 5 bases and J 5 bases; bases outside gene matches: 4. The CDR3 contains 14 residues. Written as DNA, the CDR3 is TGTGCCAGCAGTCTAAGGACAGGGGACAATGAGCAGTTCTTC. Translation gives CASSLRTGDNEQFF.

This clonotype was detected only a few times. The chain links TRBV18 to TRBJ1-1; no definite D call. V lost 0 bases to trimming and J lost 1 base, with 3 bases between them. CDR3 length: 13 residues. Looked up from germline, CDR1 is KGHSH and CDR2 is LQKENI. CDR3 bases: TGTGCCAGCTCACCACCACAGAACACTGAAGCTTTCTTT. It encodes CASSPPQNTEAFF.

The rearrangement joins TRBV5-1 to TRBJ1-1; a possible D gene is TRBD1 (6 bases). The V gene lost 4 bases and the J gene lost 5 bases, with 18 bases spanning the gap. The V gene's germline CDR1 is SGHRS and CDR2 YFSETQ. The CDR3 contains 15 residues. The DNA for the CDR3 is TGCGCCAGCAGCCGGCCGGGAGAGGGGGGAACTGAAGCTTTCTTT. Encoded protein: CASSRPGEGGTEAFF.

This clonotype was picked up a small number of times. The chain has TRBV29-1 and TRBJ2-3; the match to TRBD1 covers 7 bases. V was clipped by 4 bases and J by 4 bases; unmatched bases: 8. This CDR3 has 14 amino acids. Germline loops: CDR1 SQVTM, CDR2 ANQGSEA. The CDR3, as DNA: TGCAGCGTTGTAAGGGGCACAGGGGCAGATACGCAGTATTTT. This translates into CSVVRGTGADTQYF.

This clonotype has more than one count but fewer than ten. The chain employs TRBV12-3 or TRBV12-4 and TRBJ2-5, with D unclear. Between the trimmed V and J ends, which lost 5 bases and 3 bases, there was a span of 10 bases. The CDR3 sequence is 13 residues long. The chain's CDR3 is CASSLRAKETQYF. The CDR3 region has the DNA TGTGCCAGCAGTCTTAGGGCCAAAGAGACCCAGTACTTC.

This clonotype was detected only a few times. The rearrangement links TRBV28 to TRBJ2-3, with 9 bases aligning to TRBD2. This CDR3 has 16 residues. CDR1 is MDHEN and CDR2 is SYDVKM in the germline V gene. J lost 2 bases, V lost 5 bases, and 8 bases had no gene match. This CDR3 reads CASSPRSGRTTDTQYF. Written as DNA, the CDR3 is TGTGCCAGCAGTCCGCGGAGCGGGAGGACCACAGATACGCAGTATTTT.

This clonotype was observed many times. V is TRBV3-1 and J is TRBJ2-3; D is unclear. Per the germline V gene, CDR1 is LGHDT and CDR2 is YNNKEL (reference sequence). With 1 base removed from V and 3 bases from J, the gap between germline ends came to 2 bases. The length of the CDR3 is 12 residues. The CDR3 coding sequence is TGTGCCAGCAGCCAAGCGACAGATACGCAGTATTTT. Protein sequence: CASSQATDTQYF.

This clonotype showed up just a few times. The chain recombines TRBV4-3 with TRBJ2-4; a weak D match, TRBD1 (6 bases). The germline gives CDR1 LGHNA, CDR2 YSLEER. The CDR3 spans 15 residues. The V and J ends lost 4 bases and 2 bases respectively, with 12 bases between them. In DNA form, the CDR3 reads TGCGCCAGCAGCCGGACCAGGGGTACCAAAAACATTCAGTACTTC. Protein product: CASSRTRGTKNIQYF.

This clonotype has just a few counts. The rearrangement links TRBV5-1 to TRBJ2-7, with 8 bases aligning to TRBD1. J gave up 9 bases and V 4 bases, and 12 bases lay outside the gene matches. The CDR3 sequence is 14 residues long. CDR1 is SGHRS and CDR2 is YFSETQ in the germline V gene. CDR3 sequence reads: CASSKDRDLRGQYF. CDR3 sequence (DNA): TGCGCCAGCAGCAAGGACAGGGACCTACGAGGGCAGTACTTC.

This clonotype was observed many times. The chain uses TRBV5-6 and TRBJ2-5; D uncertain. Germline V gives CDR1 SGHDT, CDR2 YYEEEE. The CDR3 spans 13 residues. V lost 0 bases, J lost 2 bases, and 5 bases lay in between. CDR3 loop: CASSLDQQETQYF. DNA of the CDR3: TGTGCCAGCAGCTTGGACCAACAAGAGACCCAGTACTTC.

The chain is built from TRBV5-1 and TRBJ2-1; maybe TRBD2 (6 bases). The germline CDR1 and CDR2 sequences are SGHRS and YFSETQ. The CDR3 length is 15 residues. Trimming stripped 0 bases from V and 8 bases from J, with 15 bases between. This chain's CDR3 is CASSLGLALGDEQFF. The DNA for the CDR3 is TGCGCCAGCAGCTTGGGGCTAGCGCTGGGCGATGAGCAGTTCTTC.

This clonotype has a count of ten or more. The chain has TRBV14 and TRBJ2-1, with D perhaps TRBD1 or TRBD2 (5 bases each). This CDR3 comprises 16 residues. The V end lost 2 bases, the J end lost 5 bases, and 16 bases lay between the germline ends. Per the germline V gene, CDR1 is SGHDN and CDR2 is FVKESK. The CDR3 region has the DNA TGTGCCAGCAGCCAACCTCTGACCCGGGACCACAATGAGCAGTTCTTC. Translating gives CASSQPLTRDHNEQFF.

This clonotype was picked up many times. The chain recombines TRBV29-1 with TRBJ2-1, with TRBD2 identical over 7 bases. Trimming at V came to 3 bases and at J to 0 bases, leaving 2 bases not matched to a gene. Germline-derived CDR1 and CDR2 are SQVTM and ANQGSEA. This CDR3 is built from 14 residues. As DNA, the CDR3 is TGCAGCGTTGAGGGGGACTACTCCTACAATGAGCAGTTCTTC. Encoded protein: CSVEGDYSYNEQFF.

This sequence joins TRBV5-1 and TRBJ2-5; possible D gene TRBD2, 6 bases. Trimming took 4 bases from V and 7 from J, leaving 20 bases between them. The CDR3 totals 15 residues. Germline V lookup: CDR1 SGHRS, CDR2 YFSETQ. As DNA, the CDR3 is TGCGCCAGCAGCCCGGGTGGCGGGGTGTGGTTGACCCAGTACTTC. Residues: CASSPGGGVWLTQYF.